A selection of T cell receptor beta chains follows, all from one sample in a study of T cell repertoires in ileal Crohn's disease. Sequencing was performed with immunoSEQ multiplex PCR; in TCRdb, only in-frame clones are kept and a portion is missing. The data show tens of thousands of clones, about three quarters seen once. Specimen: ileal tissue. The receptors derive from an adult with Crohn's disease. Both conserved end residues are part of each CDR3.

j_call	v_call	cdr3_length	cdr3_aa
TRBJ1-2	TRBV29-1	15	CSVEGQGAADYGYTF
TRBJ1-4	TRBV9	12	CASSVDGSKLFF
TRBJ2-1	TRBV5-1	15	CASSFHSGTNNEQFF
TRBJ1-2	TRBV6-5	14	CASSSGQGLYGYTF
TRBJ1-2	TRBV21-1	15	CASSPSTGKNYGYTF
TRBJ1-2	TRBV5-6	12	CASRRQILRYTF
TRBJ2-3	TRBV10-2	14	CASSLDSDSDTQYF
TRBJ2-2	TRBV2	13	CASSDRATGELFF
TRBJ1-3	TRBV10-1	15	CASSGPGDSGNTIYF
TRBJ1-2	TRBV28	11	CASTGSRGYTF
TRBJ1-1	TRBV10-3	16	CAITPGQGPQSHEAFF
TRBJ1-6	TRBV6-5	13	CASKGIFNSPLHF
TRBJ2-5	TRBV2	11	CASSTGETQYF
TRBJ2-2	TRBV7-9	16	CASSLPSGGSTGELFF
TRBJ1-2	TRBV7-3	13	CASSPGENYGYTF
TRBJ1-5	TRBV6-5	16	CASSYRRLDSNQPQHF
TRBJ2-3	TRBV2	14	CASSAGTGTDTQYF
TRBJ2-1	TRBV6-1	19	CASSEALGSEARYVNEQFF
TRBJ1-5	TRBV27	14	CASTPQEGNQPQHF
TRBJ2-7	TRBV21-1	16	CASSKVAGASSYEQYF
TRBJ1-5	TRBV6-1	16	CASSVIPGTGNQPQHF
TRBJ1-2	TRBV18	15	CASSPSEGFNYGYTF
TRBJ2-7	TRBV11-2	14	CASSPGGWSYEQYF
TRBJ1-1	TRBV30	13	CAWSRGMNTEAFF
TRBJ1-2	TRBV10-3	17	CAISDPSGSIATAGYTF
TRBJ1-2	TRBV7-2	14	CASSLEAAGYGYTF
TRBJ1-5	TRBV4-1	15	CASSQVGQAGQPQHF
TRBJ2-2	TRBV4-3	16	CASSPGQGLGTGELFF
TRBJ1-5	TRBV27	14	CASSLRGEHQPQHF
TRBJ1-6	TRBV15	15	CATSQSGEFNSPLHF
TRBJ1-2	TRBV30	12	CAWSGGRIGYTF
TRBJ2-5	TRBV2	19	CASRVKWNLGQGNQETQYF
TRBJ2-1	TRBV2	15	CASSEDRGSYNEQFF
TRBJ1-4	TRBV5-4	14	CASRPGGGSEKLFF
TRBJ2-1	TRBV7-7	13	CASSLADGGEQFF